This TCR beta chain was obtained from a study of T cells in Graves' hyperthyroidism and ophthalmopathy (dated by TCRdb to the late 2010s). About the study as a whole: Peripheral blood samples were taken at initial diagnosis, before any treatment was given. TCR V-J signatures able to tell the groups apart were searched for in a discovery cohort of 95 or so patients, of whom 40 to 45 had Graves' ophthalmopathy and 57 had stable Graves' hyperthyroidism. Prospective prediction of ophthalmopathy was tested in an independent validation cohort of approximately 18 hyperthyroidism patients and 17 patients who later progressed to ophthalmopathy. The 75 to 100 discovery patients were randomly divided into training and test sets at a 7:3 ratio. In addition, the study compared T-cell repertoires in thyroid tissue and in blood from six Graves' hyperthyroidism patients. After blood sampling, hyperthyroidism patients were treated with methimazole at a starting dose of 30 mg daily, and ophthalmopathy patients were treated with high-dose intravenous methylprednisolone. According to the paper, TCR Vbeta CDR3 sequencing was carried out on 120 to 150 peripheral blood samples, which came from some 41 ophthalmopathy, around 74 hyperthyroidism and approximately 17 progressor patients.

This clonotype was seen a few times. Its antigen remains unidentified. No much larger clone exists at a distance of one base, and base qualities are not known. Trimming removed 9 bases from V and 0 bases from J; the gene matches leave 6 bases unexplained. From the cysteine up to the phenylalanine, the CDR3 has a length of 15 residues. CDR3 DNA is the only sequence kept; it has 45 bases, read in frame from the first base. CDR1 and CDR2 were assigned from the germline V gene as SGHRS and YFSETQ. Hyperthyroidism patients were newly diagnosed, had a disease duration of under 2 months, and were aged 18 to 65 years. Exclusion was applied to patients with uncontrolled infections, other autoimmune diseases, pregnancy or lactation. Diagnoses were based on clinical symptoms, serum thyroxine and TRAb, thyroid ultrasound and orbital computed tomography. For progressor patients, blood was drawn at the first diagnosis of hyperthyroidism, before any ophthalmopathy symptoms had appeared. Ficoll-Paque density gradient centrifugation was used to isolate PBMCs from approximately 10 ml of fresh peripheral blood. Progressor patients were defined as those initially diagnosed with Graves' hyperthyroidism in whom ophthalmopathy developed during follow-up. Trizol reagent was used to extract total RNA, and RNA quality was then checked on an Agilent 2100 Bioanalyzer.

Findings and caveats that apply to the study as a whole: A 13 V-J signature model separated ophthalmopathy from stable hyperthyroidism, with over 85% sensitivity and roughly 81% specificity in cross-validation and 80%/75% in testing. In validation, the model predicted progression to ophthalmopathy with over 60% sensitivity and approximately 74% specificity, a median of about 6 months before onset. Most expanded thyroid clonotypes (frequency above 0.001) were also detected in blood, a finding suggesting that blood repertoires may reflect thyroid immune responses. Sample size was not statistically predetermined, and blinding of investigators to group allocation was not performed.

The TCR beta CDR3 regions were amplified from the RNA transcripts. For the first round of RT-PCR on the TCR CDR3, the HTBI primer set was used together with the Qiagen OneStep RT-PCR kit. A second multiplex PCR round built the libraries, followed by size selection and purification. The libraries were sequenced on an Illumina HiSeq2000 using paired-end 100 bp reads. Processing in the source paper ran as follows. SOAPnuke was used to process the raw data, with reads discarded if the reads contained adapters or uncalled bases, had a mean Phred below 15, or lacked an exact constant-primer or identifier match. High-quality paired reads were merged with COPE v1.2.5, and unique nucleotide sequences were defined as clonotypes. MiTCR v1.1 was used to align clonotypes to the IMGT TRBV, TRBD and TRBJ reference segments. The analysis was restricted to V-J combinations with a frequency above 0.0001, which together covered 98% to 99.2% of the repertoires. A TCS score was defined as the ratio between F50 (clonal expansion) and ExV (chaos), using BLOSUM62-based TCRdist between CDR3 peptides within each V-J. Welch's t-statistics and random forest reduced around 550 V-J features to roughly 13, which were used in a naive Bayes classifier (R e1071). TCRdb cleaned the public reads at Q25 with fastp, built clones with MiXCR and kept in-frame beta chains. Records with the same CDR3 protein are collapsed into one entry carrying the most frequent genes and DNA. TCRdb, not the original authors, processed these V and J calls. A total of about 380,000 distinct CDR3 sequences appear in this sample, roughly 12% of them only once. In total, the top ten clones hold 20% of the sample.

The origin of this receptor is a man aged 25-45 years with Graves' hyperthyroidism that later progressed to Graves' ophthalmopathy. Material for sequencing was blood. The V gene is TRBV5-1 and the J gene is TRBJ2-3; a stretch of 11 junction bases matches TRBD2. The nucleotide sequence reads TGCGCCACAGCGCGACTAGCGGGGAGCACAGATACGCAGTATTTT. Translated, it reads CATARLAGSTDTQYF.